The source of this TCR beta chain is a study of CD8 T cells in Susac syndrome. The RNA, about 0.5 to 1 ug, was put through reverse transcription using random hexamers. An immunoSEQ multiplex PCR amplified TCR beta CDR3 over 54 Vbeta and 13 Jbeta. TCRdb used MiXCR to reprocess the immunoSEQ multiplex PCR reads, holding one entry per CDR3 protein. Of 80,000 to 95,000 distinct CDR3 sequences listed, around 94% are singletons. Germline CDR1 is LNHDA and CDR2 is SQIVND (reference sequence). The CDR3 has 13 amino acids. The ends were cut back, 3 bases at V and 5 bases at J, with 8 bases in the middle. The authors sequenced TCR beta from blood CD8+ and CD4+ T cells. As judged by recently defined diagnostic criteria, patients with Susac syndrome had definite or probable disease. Turning to this clonotype: Its antigen remains unidentified.

Study-wide results and limits: Susac-specific public clones were found in both the total CD8+ and the CD8+ TEMRA repertoires, with around 16 in the former and several in the latter.

This sequence originates from a human donor with Susac syndrome. The rearrangement uses TRBV19 and TRBJ2-1; D may be TRBD1 (6 bases). Sequenced material: CD8+ T cells from PBMCs. The CDR3 coding sequence is TGTGCCAGTAGTATGCAGGGGCACAATGAGCAGTTCTTC. This sequence encodes CASSMQGHNEQFF.